The rows below give T cell receptor beta chains drawn from one sample of a study of identical twins. TCRdb independently ran MiXCR on the 5' RACE reads; one entry per CDR3 protein. In the table there are just over 450,000 distinct CDR3 sequences, more than 13% of which are singletons. The sample was also linked to a second study, of yellow fever vaccine responses in identical twins.

Sequencing input: CD4+ T cells sorted from blood. The receptor set was obtained from a young woman in good health. CDR3s include the opening cysteine and the closing phenylalanine or tryptophan. D genes are given only for firm matches. Rows may omit the clone size; those that give it use once, few, many or a size class.

v_call: TRBV5-1; d_call: TRBD1; j_call: TRBJ2-5; clone_size: few; cdr3_nt: TGCGCCAGCAGCGCTGGACAGGCCCCGAAGGAGACCCAGTACTTC; cdr3_aa: CASSAGQAPKETQYF
v_call: TRBV29-1; d_call: NA; j_call: TRBJ1-1; clone_size: NA; cdr3_nt: TGCAGCGTTACCGAGGGATCGAACACTGAAGCTTTCTTT; cdr3_aa: CSVTEGSNTEAFF
v_call: TRBV4-3; d_call: TRBD1; j_call: TRBJ1-4; clone_size: few; cdr3_nt: TGCGCCAGCAGCCGAGAAACCGGGACAGGGGTTGAAAAACTGTTTTTT; cdr3_aa: CASSRETGTGVEKLFF
v_call: TRBV9; d_call: TRBD2; j_call: TRBJ2-1; clone_size: many; cdr3_nt: TGTGCCAGCAGCGTAGGTGGCGGGAGTTTCTATGAGCAGTTCTTC; cdr3_aa: CASSVGGGSFYEQFF
v_call: TRBV25-1; d_call: NA; j_call: TRBJ2-7; clone_size: few; cdr3_nt: TGTGCCAGCAGTGGACACAGGTCGGAGCAGTACTTC; cdr3_aa: CASSGHRSEQYF
v_call: TRBV15; d_call: TRBD1; j_call: TRBJ2-7; clone_size: many; cdr3_nt: TGTGCCACCAGCAGAGAAGGGGGCCCGTACGAGCAGTACTTC; cdr3_aa: CATSREGGPYEQYF
v_call: TRBV4-3; d_call: NA; j_call: TRBJ1-1; clone_size: NA; cdr3_nt: TGCGCCAGCAGCCAAGATTCGGACCTTGAAGCTTTCTTT; cdr3_aa: CASSQDSDLEAFF
v_call: TRBV10-3; d_call: NA; j_call: TRBJ1-1; clone_size: few; cdr3_nt: TGTGCCATCAGTGAGACTACCACTGAAGCTTTCTTT; cdr3_aa: CAISETTTEAFF
v_call: TRBV3-1; d_call: NA; j_call: TRBJ2-1; clone_size: NA; cdr3_nt: TGTGCCAGCAGCCAAGTCCGCCAGGGGGGTGAGCAGTTCTTC; cdr3_aa: CASSQVRQGGEQFF
v_call: TRBV11-2; d_call: TRBD2; j_call: TRBJ2-1; clone_size: many; cdr3_nt: TGTGCCAGCAGACTCGGGACTAGCGGCTACAATGAGCAGTTCTTC; cdr3_aa: CASRLGTSGYNEQFF
v_call: TRBV19; d_call: TRBD1; j_call: TRBJ2-1; clone_size: few; cdr3_nt: TGTGCCAGTCAGGGGGCTCTATACAATGAGCAGTTCTTC; cdr3_aa: CASQGALYNEQFF
v_call: TRBV27; d_call: NA; j_call: TRBJ2-7; clone_size: NA; cdr3_nt: TGTGCCAGCAGTTTTGGCGGGGTGGGGTACTACGAGCAGTACTTC; cdr3_aa: CASSFGGVGYYEQYF